What follows are 32 T cell receptor beta chains derived from one specimen sequenced in a study of blood T cell repertoires in COVID-19. Generated by immunoSEQ multiplex PCR, the TCRdb table keeps only in-frame clones and is missing some. The sample records about 200,000 clones, more than 80% being singletons. The sequencing sample was made of PBMCs or T cells enriched from blood (not recorded which). These receptors all come from a woman aged 18-30 years who had recovered from COVID-19.

This clone was observed a handful of times. This chain uses TRBV9 with TRBJ1-1; TRBD1 aligns across 11 bases. V dropped 6 bases and J dropped 1; count of bases not matched to a gene: 5. This CDR3 contains 15 residues. Germline lookup yields CDR1 SGDLS and CDR2 YYNGEE. For the CDR3, the DNA is TGTGCCAGCACTAGGACAGGGGGCGCGAACACTGAAGCTTTCTTT. It translates to CASTRTGGANTEAFF.

The chain employs TRBV30 and TRBJ2-1; the D gene is possibly TRBD1 (5 bases). Deletions cut 1 base from V and 1 base from J, with 14 bases between. The CDR3 totals 16 residues. Germline V lookup: CDR1 GTSNPN, CDR2 SVGIG (reference sequence). CDR3 DNA: TGTGCCTGGAGTGCCCTTGACAGTGCATCCTACAATGAGCAGTTCTTC. Its protein product is CAWSALDSASYNEQFF.

This chain connects TRBV6-2 or TRBV6-3 to TRBJ1-2, with 12 bases fitting TRBD1. The germline V gene encodes CDR1 MNHEY and CDR2 SVGEGT. The CDR3 totals 16 residues. The J segment lost 4 bases and the V segment lost 6 bases, leaving 9 bases of the junction unmatched. The CDR3 protein is CASSTGTGGVGYGYTF. CDR3 nucleotide sequence: TGTGCCAGCAGCACCGGGACAGGGGGCGTTGGCTATGGCTACACCTTC.

This rearrangement joins TRBV5-6 to TRBJ1-1, with TRBD1 identical over 8 bases. V shed 4 bases, J shed 3 bases, and the junction held 8 bases outside the gene matches. There are 15 residues in the CDR3. The germline V gene has CDR1 SGHDT and CDR2 YYEEEE. The CDR3 here is CASSPSPTGDTEAFF. The DNA for the CDR3 is TGTGCCAGCAGCCCGAGCCCGACAGGGGACACTGAAGCTTTCTTT.

V and J are TRBV10-3 and TRBJ2-7, with 7 bases that match TRBD1. Unmatched junction bases numbered 15, after V lost 6 bases and J lost 7 bases. The germline V gene encodes CDR1 ENHRY and CDR2 SYGVKD. The CDR3 has 15 amino acids. This CDR3 is CAISTRGNPRGEQYF. DNA for the CDR3: TGTGCCATCAGCACCCGGGGCAACCCCAGGGGGGAGCAGTACTTC.

The rearrangement links TRBV4-1 to TRBJ2-1; maybe TRBD1 (6 bases). Germline V lookup: CDR1 MGHRA, CDR2 YSYEKL. V was trimmed by 3 bases and J by 8 bases, leaving 20 bases between them. The CDR3 totals 16 residues. CDR3 protein: CASSQETGTRLDEQFF. CDR3 sequence (DNA): TGCGCCAGCAGCCAGGAGACCGGGACACGGCTAGATGAGCAGTTCTTC.

This chain connects TRBV7-9 to TRBJ1-1; 9 bases are shared with TRBD1. Trimming cost V 5 bases and J 3 bases; bases outside gene matches: 7. The germline V gene has CDR1 SEHNR and CDR2 FQNEAQ (reference sequence). The CDR3 is 15 amino acids. The CDR3: CASSPNRGRHTEAFF. CDR3 nucleotides: TGTGCCAGCAGCCCGAACAGGGGGCGTCACACTGAAGCTTTCTTT.

The V gene is TRBV10-3, the J gene TRBJ2-5; tentative D call: TRBD2 (6 bases). V was shortened by 6 bases and J by 5 bases, with 13 bases between the two germline ends. The CDR3 extends over 13 amino acids. CDR1 ENHRY and CDR2 SYGVKD come from the germline V gene. The CDR3 is CAISSGTVETQYF. In DNA, the CDR3 is TGTGCCATCAGCTCCGGGACTGTGGAGACCCAGTACTTC.

This chain links TRBV19 with TRBJ2-3; D is perhaps TRBD2 (6 bases). Germline-derived CDR1 and CDR2 are LNHDA and SQIVND (reference sequence). Trimming pared 1 base from V and 1 base from J, leaving 6 bases between. The CDR3 spans 14 residues. CDR3 residues: CASSIAGGTDTQYF. As DNA, the CDR3 is TGTGCCAGTAGTATAGCGGGGGGCACAGATACGCAGTATTTT. The variable domain in full, with the rest retrieved from reference TRBV19 and TRBJ2-3, is DGGITQSPKYLFRKEGQNVTLSCEQNLNHDAMYWYRQDPGQGLRLIYYSQIVNDFQKGDIAEGYSVSREKKESFPLTVTSAQKNPTAFYLCASSIAGGTDTQYFGPGTRLTVL.

The sample holds one count of this clone. V gene TRBV5-6 combines with J gene TRBJ1-3; D unresolved. The germline V and J ends were trimmed by 4 bases and 0 bases, with 11 bases remaining between them. Germline CDR1 is SGHDT and CDR2 is YYEEEE. CDR3 length: 15 residues. In DNA, the CDR3 is TGTGCCAGCAGCACCTCAGGCCTCTCTGGAAACACCATATATTTT. Its translation is CASSTSGLSGNTIYF.

The chain couples TRBV28 to TRBJ2-1; D might be TRBD1 (5 bases). This CDR3 spans 14 amino acids. Germline V gives CDR1 MDHEN, CDR2 SYDVKM. Trimming took off 6 bases at V and 1 base at J, with 10 bases between the two ends. CDR3 bases: TGTGCCAGCAGAGAAGACAGTTCCTACAATGAGCAGTTCTTC. This codes for CASREDSSYNEQFF.

This chain connects TRBV15 to TRBJ1-2; D is undetermined. Between the trimmed V and J ends, which lost 0 bases and 1 base, there was a span of 15 bases. Looked up from germline, CDR1 is LNHNV and CDR2 is YYDKDF (reference sequence). The CDR3 is 17 residues long. In DNA form, the CDR3 reads TGTGCCACCAGCAGAGATCGTGGGCAGATCGGTAACTATGGCTACACCTTC. Encoded protein: CATSRDRGQIGNYGYTF. The whole variable domain, filled in from reference TRBV15 and TRBJ1-2, reads DAMVIQNPRYQVTQFGKPVTLSCSQTLNHNVMYWYQQKSSQAPKLLFHYYDKDFNNEADTPDNFQSRRPNTSFCFLDIRSPGLGDTAMYLCATSRDRGQIGNYGYTFGSGTRLTVV.

The genes are TRBV24-1 and TRBJ2-5; no definite D call. Germline assignment: CDR1 KGHDR and CDR2 SFDVKD. CDR3 length: 12 amino acids. The germline V and J ends were trimmed by 3 bases and 4 bases, with 5 bases remaining between them. The CDR3: CATSDRGETQYF. The CDR3 DNA follows: TGTGCCACCAGTGATAGAGGAGAGACCCAGTACTTC.

The rearrangement links TRBV11-2 to TRBJ2-7; possible D gene TRBD1, 5 bases. CDR3 length: 15 amino acids. V lost 1 base, J lost 2 bases, and 12 bases lay in between. Germline CDR1 is SGHAT and CDR2 is FQNNGV. The CDR3 DNA sequence: TGTGCCAGCAGCTTAGTCTCCACAGGTGCCTACGAGCAGTACTTC. Amino acid sequence: CASSLVSTGAYEQYF.

The CDR3 bases are TGTGCCAGCATCGGGGGGGACATCTCAGGCGAGCAGTACTTC. Translation: CASIGGDISGEQYF. This chain connects TRBV2 to TRBJ2-7, with TRBD2 matching over 8 bases. The CDR3 covers 14 residues. Germline V gives CDR1 SNHLY, CDR2 FYNNEI. J gave up 6 bases and V 7 bases, and 11 bases lay outside the gene matches.

The rearrangement joins TRBV30 to TRBJ2-3; D is uncertain. Germline CDR1 is GTSNPN and CDR2 is SVGIG (reference sequence). V was clipped by 3 bases and J by 6 bases, with 10 bases between them. The CDR3 contains 12 residues. The CDR3 protein is CAWSPRLDTQYF. DNA of the CDR3: TGTGCCTGGAGCCCCCGGTTGGATACGCAGTATTTT.

The J gene is TRBJ2-5, the V gene TRBV14; TRBD1 agrees at 9 bases. This CDR3 spans 17 amino acids. V lost 1 base, J lost 5 bases, and 11 bases stayed unmatched. Germline CDR1 SGHDN, CDR2 FVKESK. The CDR3 nucleotides are TGTGCCAGCAGCCAAGTGGGCCTAAGGACAGGGGACGAGACCCAGTACTTC. It specifies CASSQVGLRTGDETQYF. The full variable domain, with the rest looked up from reference TRBV14 and TRBJ2-5, is EAGVTQFPSHSVIEKGQTVTLRCDPISGHDNLYWYRRVMGKEIKFLLHFVKESKQDESGMPNNRFLAERTGGTYSTLKVQPAELEDSGVYFCASSQVGLRTGDETQYFGPGTRLLVL.

This chain connects TRBV19 to TRBJ1-2; D gene ambiguous. CDR3 size: 15 residues. V shed 3 bases and J shed 8 bases, with 19 bases lying between them. The germline CDR1 and CDR2 sequences are LNHDA and SQIVND (reference sequence). The CDR3 bases are TGTGCCAGTAGTATCGAGGTCATTCACCCGGGGGGCTACACCTTC. Translating gives CASSIEVIHPGGYTF.

The chain carries TRBV7-2 and TRBJ2-7, with D possibly TRBD1 on 6 matching bases. Between the trimmed V and J ends, which lost 5 bases and 6 bases, there was a span of 20 bases. The V gene's germline CDR1 is SGHTA and CDR2 FQGNSA. The CDR3 is 15 amino acids. This CDR3 is CASSKNSGRGPEQYF. Here the CDR3 DNA reads TGTGCCAGCAGCAAAAACAGTGGCAGGGGACCCGAGCAGTACTTC.

The genes are TRBV28 and TRBJ1-5; D may be TRBD1 (5 bases). This CDR3 spans 15 amino acids. V lost 6 bases and J lost 0, with 12 bases in between. Germline CDR1 MDHEN, CDR2 SYDVKM. Written as DNA, the CDR3 is TGTGCCAGCAGGCCCCAGGGATATAGCAATCAGCCCCAGCATTTT. This codes for CASRPQGYSNQPQHF.

The chain carries TRBV6-1 and TRBJ1-4; no clear D. The CDR3 spans 15 residues. CDR1 and CDR2 from the germline V gene are MNHNS and SASEGT. The V end was cut by 0 bases, the J end by 7 bases, with 12 bases between. The CDR3 coding sequence is TGTGCCAGCAGTGAAGCATGGGCGTTAATTGAAAAACTGTTTTTT. Its translation: CASSEAWALIEKLFF.

This chain links TRBV28 with TRBJ1-2; 7 nucleotides align to TRBD1. The CDR3 consists of 14 residues. From germline, CDR1 is MDHEN and CDR2 SYDVKM. J lost 4 bases, V lost 5 bases, and 7 bases had no gene match. The CDR3, as DNA: TGTGCCAGCAGTCTTATACAGGGGAGCTATGGCTACACCTTC. Translating it yields CASSLIQGSYGYTF.

This clone came up once. V gene TRBV5-4 combines with J gene TRBJ2-5; D perhaps matches TRBD1 (5 bases). This CDR3 is built from 14 residues. Between the trimmed V and J ends, which lost 0 bases and 10 bases, there was a span of 16 bases. Germline V lookup: CDR1 SGHNT, CDR2 YYREEE (reference sequence). CDR3 sequence: CASSLGSADRVQYF. The CDR3 DNA reads as TGTGCCAGCAGCTTGGGGTCCGCCGACAGAGTCCAGTACTTC.

This clone was detected only a few times. The chain recombines TRBV6-5 with TRBJ2-2, with 8 nucleotides matching TRBD2. Looked up from germline, CDR1 is MNHEY and CDR2 is SVGAGI. The CDR3 is 16 residues long. Trimming removed 0 bases from V and 6 bases from J; junction bases left unmatched: 6. In DNA, the CDR3 is TGTGCCAGCAGTTACTCGGGGACTAGGTCCCCCGGGGAGCTGTTTTTT. It is translated as CASSYSGTRSPGELFF.

The chain has TRBV6-5 and TRBJ2-5, with a tentative D call TRBD2 (5 bases). Germline-derived CDR1 and CDR2 are MNHEY and SVGAGI. V gave up 8 bases and J gave up 1 base, with 17 bases separating them. The CDR3 is 15 residues long. Here the CDR3 reads CASREYGSSQETQYF. The CDR3 bases are TGTGCCAGCCGAGAATATGGGAGTAGCCAAGAGACCCAGTACTTC.

The chain employs TRBV30 and TRBJ2-5, with 12 positions matching TRBD2. Germline V gene lookup returns CDR1 GTSNPN and CDR2 SVGIG (reference sequence). V trimming: 6 bases; J trimming: 5 bases; junction bases outside the gene matches: 7. This CDR3 comprises 14 residues. CDR3 coding DNA: TGTGCCTGCCAAGGACTAGCGGGGCTGGAGACCCAGTACTTC. Its protein product is CACQGLAGLETQYF.

This chain connects TRBV24-1 to TRBJ1-4; maybe TRBD1 (6 bases). The CDR3 extends over 17 amino acids. From germline, CDR1 is KGHDR and CDR2 SFDVKD. Trimming cost V 11 bases and J 0 bases, with 21 bases left between them. CDR3 coding DNA: TGTGCCAACCCGGGGGGACAACCAATCACAACTAATGAAAAACTGTTTTTT. Residues: CANPGGQPITTNEKLFF.

The chain joins TRBV2 to TRBJ2-2; 8 nucleotides agree with TRBD2. CDR1 is SNHLY, CDR2 FYNNEI, per germline. CDR3 length: 14 amino acids. With 6 bases clipped from V and 9 bases from J, the junction kept 9 bases outside the gene matches. CDR3 DNA sequence: TGTGCCAGCAGCGGTGACGGGAGGGAACGGGAGCTGTTTTTT. Translated, it gives CASSGDGRERELFF.

The chain has TRBV15 and TRBJ2-7, with 10 bases aligning to TRBD1. This CDR3 has 15 amino acids. The V and J ends lost 1 base and 5 bases, in that order; junction bases with no gene match: 5. Germline V gene sequence: CDR1 LNHNV, CDR2 YYDKDF (reference sequence). As DNA, the CDR3 is TGTGCCACCAGCAGAGGTTTTGGGACAGGGGACGAGCAGTACTTC. It encodes CATSRGFGTGDEQYF.

This chain uses TRBV2 with TRBJ2-7; D unresolved. This CDR3 has 15 amino acids. CDR1 and CDR2 (germline): SNHLY, FYNNEI. V was shortened by 0 bases and J by 0 bases, with 9 bases between the two germline ends. CDR3: CASSEASYSSYEQYF. Here the CDR3 DNA reads TGTGCCAGCAGTGAAGCTTCCTACTCCTCCTACGAGCAGTACTTC.

This sequence joins TRBV28 and TRBJ1-2, with 8 bases fitting TRBD1. The CDR3 covers 13 residues. CDR1 is MDHEN, CDR2 SYDVKM, per germline. V shed 4 bases and J 7 bases; nucleotides not matched to a gene: 5. As DNA, the CDR3 is TGTGCCAGCAGTTCGGACAGGGCAAGTGGCTACACCTTC. As protein: CASSSDRASGYTF.

The gene calls are TRBV28 and TRBJ1-2; tentative D call: TRBD1 (6 bases). The CDR3 is 14 amino acids. Germline values: CDR1 MDHEN, CDR2 SYDVKM. The ends were cut back, 3 bases at V and 8 bases at J, with 16 bases in the middle. The CDR3 nucleotides read TGTGCCAGCAGTTTGAACCCCAACAGGGACGGCTACACCTTC. This codes for CASSLNPNRDGYTF.